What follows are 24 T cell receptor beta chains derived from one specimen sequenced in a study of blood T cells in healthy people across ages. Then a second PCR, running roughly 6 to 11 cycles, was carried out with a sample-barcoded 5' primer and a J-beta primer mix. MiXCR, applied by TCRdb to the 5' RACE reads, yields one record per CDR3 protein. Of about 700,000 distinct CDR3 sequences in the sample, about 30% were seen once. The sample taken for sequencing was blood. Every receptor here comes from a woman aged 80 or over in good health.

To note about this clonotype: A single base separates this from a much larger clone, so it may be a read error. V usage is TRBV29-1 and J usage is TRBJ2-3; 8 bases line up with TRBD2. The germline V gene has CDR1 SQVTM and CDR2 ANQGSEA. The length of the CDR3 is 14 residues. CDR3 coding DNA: TGCAGCGTCGCAAACCGGACTAGCACAGATGCGCAGTATTTT. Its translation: CSVANRTSTDAQYF.

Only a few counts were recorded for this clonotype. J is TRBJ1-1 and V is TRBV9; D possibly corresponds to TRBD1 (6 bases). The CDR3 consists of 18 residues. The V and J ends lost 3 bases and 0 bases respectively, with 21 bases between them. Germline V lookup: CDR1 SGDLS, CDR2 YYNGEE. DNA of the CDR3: TGTGCCAGCAGCGCAGAACAGGGTTATGGTTCTTTGAACACTGAAGCTTTCTTT. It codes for CASSAEQGYGSLNTEAFF.

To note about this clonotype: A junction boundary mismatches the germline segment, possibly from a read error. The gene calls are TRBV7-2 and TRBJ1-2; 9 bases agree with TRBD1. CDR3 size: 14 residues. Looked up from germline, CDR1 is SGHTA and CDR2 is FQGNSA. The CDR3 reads CASSPGDRVSGHTF. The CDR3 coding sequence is TGTGCCAGCAGCCCAGGGGACAGGGTCTCTGGCCACACCTTC.

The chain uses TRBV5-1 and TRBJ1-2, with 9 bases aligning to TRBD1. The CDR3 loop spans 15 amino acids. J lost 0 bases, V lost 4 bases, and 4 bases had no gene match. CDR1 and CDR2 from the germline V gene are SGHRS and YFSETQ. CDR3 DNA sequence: TGCGCCAGCAGCGTGGGACAGGGAGCTAACTATGGCTACACCTTC. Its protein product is CASSVGQGANYGYTF.

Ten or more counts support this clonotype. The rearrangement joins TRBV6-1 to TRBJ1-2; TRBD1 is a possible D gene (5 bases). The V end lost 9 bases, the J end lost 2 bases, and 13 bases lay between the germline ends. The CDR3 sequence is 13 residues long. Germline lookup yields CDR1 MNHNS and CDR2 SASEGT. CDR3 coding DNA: TGTGCCAGTTCGACAGATTCGAACTATGGCTACACCTTC. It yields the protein CASSTDSNYGYTF.

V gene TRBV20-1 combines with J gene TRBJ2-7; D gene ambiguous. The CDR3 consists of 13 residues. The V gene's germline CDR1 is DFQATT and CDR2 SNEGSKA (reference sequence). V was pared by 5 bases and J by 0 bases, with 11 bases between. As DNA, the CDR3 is TGCAGTGCTCCTGGCCTTGCCTCCTACGAGCAGTACTTC. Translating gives CSAPGLASYEQYF.

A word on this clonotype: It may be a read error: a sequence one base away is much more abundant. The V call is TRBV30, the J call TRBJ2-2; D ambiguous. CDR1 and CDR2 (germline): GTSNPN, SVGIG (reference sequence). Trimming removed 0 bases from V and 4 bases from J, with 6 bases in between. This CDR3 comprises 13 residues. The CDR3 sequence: CAWSVISTGELFF. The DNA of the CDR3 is TGTGCCTGGAGTGTAATCAGCACCGGGGAGCTGTTTTTT.

The CDR3 is CSARDESRSYEQYF. The CDR3 nucleotides are TGCAGTGCTAGAGATGAATCCCGCTCCTACGAGCAGTACTTC. The V call is TRBV20-1, the J call TRBJ2-7, with D hard to call. The CDR3 has 14 amino acids. In germline, CDR1 is DFQATT, CDR2 SNEGSKA (reference sequence). V shed 0 bases and J shed 0 bases, with 9 bases lying between them.

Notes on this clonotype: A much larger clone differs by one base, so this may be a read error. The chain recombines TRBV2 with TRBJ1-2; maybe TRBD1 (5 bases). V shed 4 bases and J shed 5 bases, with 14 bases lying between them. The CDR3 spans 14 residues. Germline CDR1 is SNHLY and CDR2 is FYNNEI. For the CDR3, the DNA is TGTGCCAGCAGTGGTACAGGATTTGGGTATGGCTACACCTTC. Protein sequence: CASSGTGFGYGYTF.

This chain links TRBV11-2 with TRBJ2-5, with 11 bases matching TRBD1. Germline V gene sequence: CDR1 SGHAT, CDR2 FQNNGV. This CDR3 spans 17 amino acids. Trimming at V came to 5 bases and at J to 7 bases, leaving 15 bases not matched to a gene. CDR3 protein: CASSPSSVDRGLWTQYF. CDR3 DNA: TGTGCCAGCAGCCCTTCCTCGGTGGACAGGGGGCTGTGGACCCAGTACTTC. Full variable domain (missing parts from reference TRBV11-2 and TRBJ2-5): EAGVAQSPRYKIIEKRQSVAFWCNPISGHATLYWYQQILGQGPKLLIQFQNNGVVDDSQLPKDRFSAERLKGVDSTLKIQPAKLEDSAVYLCASSPSSVDRGLWTQYFGPGTRLLVL.

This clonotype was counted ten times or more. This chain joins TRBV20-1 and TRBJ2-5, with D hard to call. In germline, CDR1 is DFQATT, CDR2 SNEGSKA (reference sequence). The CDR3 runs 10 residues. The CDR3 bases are TGCGCGTGCAGGCAAGAGACCCAGTACTTC. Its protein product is CACRQETQYF.

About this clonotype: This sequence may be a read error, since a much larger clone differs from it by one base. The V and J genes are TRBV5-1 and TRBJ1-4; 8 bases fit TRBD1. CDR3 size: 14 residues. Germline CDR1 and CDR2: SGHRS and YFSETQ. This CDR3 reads CASSRTGTNEKPFF. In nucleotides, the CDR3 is TGCGCCAGCAGCCGGACAGGGACTAATGAAAAACCGTTTTTT.

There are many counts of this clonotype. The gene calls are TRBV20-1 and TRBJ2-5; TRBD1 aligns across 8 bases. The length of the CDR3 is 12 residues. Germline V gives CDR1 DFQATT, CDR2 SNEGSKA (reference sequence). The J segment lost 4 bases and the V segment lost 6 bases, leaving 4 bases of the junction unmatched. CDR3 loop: CSATDRGETQYF. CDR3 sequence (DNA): TGCAGTGCCACAGACAGGGGAGAGACCCAGTACTTC.

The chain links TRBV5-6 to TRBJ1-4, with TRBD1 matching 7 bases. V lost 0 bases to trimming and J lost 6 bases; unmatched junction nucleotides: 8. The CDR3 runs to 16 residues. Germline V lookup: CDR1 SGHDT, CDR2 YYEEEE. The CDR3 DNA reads TGTGCCAGCAGCTTGGTCCCGACAGGGAAGGATGAAAAACTGTTTTTT. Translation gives CASSLVPTGKDEKLFF.

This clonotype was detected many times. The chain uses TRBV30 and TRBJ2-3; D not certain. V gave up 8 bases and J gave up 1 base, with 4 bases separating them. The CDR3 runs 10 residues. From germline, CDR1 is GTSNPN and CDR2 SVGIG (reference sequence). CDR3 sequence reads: CARGTDTQYF. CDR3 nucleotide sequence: TGTGCCCGGGGCACAGATACGCAGTATTTT. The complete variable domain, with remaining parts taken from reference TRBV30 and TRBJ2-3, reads SQTIHQWPATLVQPVGSPLSLECTVEGTSNPNLYWYRQAAGRGLQLLFYSVGIGQISSEVPQNLSASRPQDRQFILSSKKLLLSDSGFYLCARGTDTQYFGPGTRLTVL.

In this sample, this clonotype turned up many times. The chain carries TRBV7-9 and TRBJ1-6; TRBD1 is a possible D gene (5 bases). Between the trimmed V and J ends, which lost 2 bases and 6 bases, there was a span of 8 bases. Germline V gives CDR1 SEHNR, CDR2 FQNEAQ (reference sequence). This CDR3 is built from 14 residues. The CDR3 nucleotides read TGTGCCAGCAGCTTACGGACACTTAATTCACCCCTCCACTTT. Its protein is CASSLRTLNSPLHF.

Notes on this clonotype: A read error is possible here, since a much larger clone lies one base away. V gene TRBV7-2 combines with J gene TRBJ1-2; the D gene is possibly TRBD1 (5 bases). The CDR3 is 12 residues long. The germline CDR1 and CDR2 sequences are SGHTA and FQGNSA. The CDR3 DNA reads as TGTGCCATCAGCTTACCAGGGACCGGCTACACCTTC. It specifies CAISLPGTGYTF.

The CDR3 DNA reads TGTGCCAGCAGTACCGGAATTGAGACAGGGGCACCTAACTATGGCTACACCTTC. Its protein product is CASSTGIETGAPNYGYTF. V gene TRBV6-1 combines with J gene TRBJ1-2; 8 bases match TRBD1. Germline V gives CDR1 MNHNS, CDR2 SASEGT. The CDR3 runs to 18 residues. After removal of 5 bases from V and 0 bases from J, the junction contained 14 bases not matched to a gene.

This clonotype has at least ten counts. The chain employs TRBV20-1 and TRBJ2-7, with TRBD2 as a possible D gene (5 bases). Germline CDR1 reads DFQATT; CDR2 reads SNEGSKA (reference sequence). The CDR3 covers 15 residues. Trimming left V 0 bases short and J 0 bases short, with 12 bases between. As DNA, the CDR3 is TGCAGTGCTAGAGATCTAGCTAAATCCTCCTACGAGCAGTACTTC. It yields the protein CSARDLAKSSYEQYF.

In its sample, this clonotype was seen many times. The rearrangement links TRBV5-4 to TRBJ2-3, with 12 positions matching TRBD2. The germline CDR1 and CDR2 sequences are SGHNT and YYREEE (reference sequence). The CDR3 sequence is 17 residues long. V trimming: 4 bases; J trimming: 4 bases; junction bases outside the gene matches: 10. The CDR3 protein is CASSQRKTSGGADTQYF. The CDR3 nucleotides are TGTGCCAGCAGCCAAAGAAAGACTAGCGGGGGCGCAGATACGCAGTATTTT.

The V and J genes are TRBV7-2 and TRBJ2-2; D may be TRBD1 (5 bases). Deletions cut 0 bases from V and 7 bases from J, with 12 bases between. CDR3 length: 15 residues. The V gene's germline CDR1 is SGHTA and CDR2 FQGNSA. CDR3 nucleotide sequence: TGTGCCAGCAGCTTAGCGGTCCAGGGTGTCGGGGAGCTGTTTTTT. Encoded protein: CASSLAVQGVGELFF. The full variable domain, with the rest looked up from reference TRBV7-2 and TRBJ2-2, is GAGVSQSPSNKVTEKGKDVELRCDPISGHTALYWYRQSLGQGLEFLIYFQGNSAPDKSGLPSDRFSAERTGGSVSTLTIQRTQQEDSAVYLCASSLAVQGVGELFFGEGSRLTVL.

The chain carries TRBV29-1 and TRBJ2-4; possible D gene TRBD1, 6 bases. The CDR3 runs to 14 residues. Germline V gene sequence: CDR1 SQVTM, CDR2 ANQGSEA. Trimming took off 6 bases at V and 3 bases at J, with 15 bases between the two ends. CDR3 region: CSVNRVDGKNIQYF. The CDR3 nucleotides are TGCAGCGTGAACAGGGTGGACGGCAAAAACATTCAGTACTTC.

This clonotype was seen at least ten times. The CDR3 coding sequence is TGTGCCAGCAGTGACTCGCCGGGCTATGGCTACACCTTC. Its protein is CASSDSPGYGYTF. This sequence joins TRBV6-4 and TRBJ1-2, with D uncertain. Germline loops: CDR1 MRHNA, CDR2 SNTAGT. This CDR3 comprises 13 residues. V was shortened by 0 bases and J by 4 bases, with 6 bases between the two germline ends.

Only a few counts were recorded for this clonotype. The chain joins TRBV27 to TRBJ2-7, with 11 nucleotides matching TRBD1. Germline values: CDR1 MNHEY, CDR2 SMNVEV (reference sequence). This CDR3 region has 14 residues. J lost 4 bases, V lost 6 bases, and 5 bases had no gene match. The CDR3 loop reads CASRPGTGGYEQYF. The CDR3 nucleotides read TGTGCCAGCAGGCCCGGGACAGGGGGATACGAGCAGTACTTC.